One T cell receptor (beta chain) is described in this entry. The antigen is undetermined. This record comes from a study of cytomegalovirus exposure and HLA in healthy donors. Study at large: It was reported in a later analysis that the same platform had been used for the 120 or so validation repertoires as for the 666 first-cohort repertoires.

TCRdb keeps only in-frame clones here, not all; method: immunoSEQ multiplex PCR. Seen here are approximately 150,000 clones, approximately 91% observed once, and the top ten hold 3% to 3.5%. The study, taken as a whole, reports: It was 150 to 200 TCR beta chains that were listed as cytomegalovirus-associated. Generally TCR sequences proved uncommon, though certain public TCRs appeared in numerous donors. Specificity for CMV antigens was confirmed in vitro for a few of the CMV-associated chains.

The CDR3 length is 13 residues. Losses at the gene ends were 2 bases for V and 7 bases for J; bases not matched to a gene: 7. CDR1 is GTSNPN, CDR2 SVGIG, per germline (reference sequence). What was sequenced was PBMCs. The sequence was obtained from a woman aged 18-35 years in good health and CMV-seropositive. This chain connects TRBV30 to TRBJ2-7, with 8 bases lining up with TRBD2. Written as DNA, the CDR3 is TGTGCCTGGAGTTTGGGCGGGAGGTCAGAGCAGTACTTC. It is translated as CAWSLGGRSEQYF.